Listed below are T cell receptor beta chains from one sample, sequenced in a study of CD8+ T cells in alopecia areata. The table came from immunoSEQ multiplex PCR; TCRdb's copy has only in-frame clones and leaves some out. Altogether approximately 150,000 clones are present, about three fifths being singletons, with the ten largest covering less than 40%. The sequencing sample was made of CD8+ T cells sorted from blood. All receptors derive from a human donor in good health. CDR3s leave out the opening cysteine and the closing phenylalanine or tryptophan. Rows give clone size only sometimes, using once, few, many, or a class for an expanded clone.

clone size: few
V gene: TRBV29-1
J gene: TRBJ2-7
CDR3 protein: SVDGDYSYEQY

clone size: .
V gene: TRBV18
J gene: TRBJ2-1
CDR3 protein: ASSPQLAGEDGNNEQF

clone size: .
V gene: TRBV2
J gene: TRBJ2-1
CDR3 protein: ASSEWGQPEQF

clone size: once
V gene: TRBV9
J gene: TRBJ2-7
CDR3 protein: ASSPSAGTLAYEQY

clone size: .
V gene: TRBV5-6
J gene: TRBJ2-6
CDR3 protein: ASGTGVRGANVLT

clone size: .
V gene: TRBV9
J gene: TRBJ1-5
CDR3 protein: ASSVGGGTNQPQH

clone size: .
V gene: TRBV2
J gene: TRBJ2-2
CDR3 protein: ASRGHRDREYSGELF

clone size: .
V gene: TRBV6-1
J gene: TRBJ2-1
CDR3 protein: ASTGSGEGYNEQF

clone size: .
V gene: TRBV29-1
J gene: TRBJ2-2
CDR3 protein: SVEMVSGELF

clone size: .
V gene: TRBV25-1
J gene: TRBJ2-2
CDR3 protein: ASSEYGSTGELF

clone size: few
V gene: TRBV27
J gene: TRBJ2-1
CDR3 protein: ASSISGTEQF

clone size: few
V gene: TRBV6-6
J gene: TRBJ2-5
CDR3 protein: ASRATGLETQY

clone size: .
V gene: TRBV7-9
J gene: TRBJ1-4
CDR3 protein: ASSRWDSNGDEKLF

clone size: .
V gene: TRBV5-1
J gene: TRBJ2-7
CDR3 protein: ASSLETYPDYEQY

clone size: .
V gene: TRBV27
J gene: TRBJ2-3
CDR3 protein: ASSRGGDTQY

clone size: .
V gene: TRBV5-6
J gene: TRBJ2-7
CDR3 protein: ASSSGGSFYEQY

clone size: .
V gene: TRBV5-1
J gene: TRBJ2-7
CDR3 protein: ATQSFIPYEQY

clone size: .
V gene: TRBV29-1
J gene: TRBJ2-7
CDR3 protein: SVEPLDRGLSYEQY

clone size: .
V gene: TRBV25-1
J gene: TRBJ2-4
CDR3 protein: ASSEGEAKNIQY

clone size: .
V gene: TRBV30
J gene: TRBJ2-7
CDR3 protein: AWSPPLADYYEQY

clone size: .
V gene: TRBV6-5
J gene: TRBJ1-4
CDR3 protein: ASSLASGATYEKLF

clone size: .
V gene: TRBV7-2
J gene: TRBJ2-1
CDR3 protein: ASRNRLRSNEQF

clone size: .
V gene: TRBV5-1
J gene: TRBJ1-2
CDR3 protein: ASSLETPSHGYT

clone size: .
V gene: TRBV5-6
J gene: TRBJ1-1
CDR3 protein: ASSWGQVNTEAF

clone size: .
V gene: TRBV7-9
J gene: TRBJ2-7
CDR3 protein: ASSALTGSYEQY

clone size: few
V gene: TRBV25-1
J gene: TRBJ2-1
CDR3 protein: ASSEYEYNEQF

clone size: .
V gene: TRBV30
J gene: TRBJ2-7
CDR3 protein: AWAGAYEQY

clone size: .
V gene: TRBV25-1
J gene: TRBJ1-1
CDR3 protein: ASSEVEGGNTEAF

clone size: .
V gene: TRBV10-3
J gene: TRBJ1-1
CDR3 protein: AISVPGGNPEAF

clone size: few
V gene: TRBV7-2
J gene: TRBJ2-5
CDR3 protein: ASSHSAPLADQETQY

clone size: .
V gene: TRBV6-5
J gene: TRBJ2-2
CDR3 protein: ASSYGGAGELF

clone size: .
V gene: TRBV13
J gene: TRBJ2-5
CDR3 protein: ASRKGHSQETQY

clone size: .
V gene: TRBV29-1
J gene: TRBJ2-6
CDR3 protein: SVEKQSGESGANVLT

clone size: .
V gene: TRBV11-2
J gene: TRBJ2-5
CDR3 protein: ASFSPGGETQY

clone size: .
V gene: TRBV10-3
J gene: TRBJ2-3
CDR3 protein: AISEGASGRTDTQY

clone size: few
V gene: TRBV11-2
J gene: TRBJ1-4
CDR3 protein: ASSVQPGIGEKLF

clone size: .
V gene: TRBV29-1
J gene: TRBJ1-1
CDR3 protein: SVRRGGSTEAF

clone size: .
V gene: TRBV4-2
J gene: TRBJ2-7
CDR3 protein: ASSQDFAGGREQY

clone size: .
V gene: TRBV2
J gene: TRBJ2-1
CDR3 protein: GFRDNEQF

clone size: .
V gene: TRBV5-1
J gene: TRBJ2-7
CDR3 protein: ASSLLPGSYEQY

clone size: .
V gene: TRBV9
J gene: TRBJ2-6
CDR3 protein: ASSLSSGANVLT

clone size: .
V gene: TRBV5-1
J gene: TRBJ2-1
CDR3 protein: ASSLTGNEQF

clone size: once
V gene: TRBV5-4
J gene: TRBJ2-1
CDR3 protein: ASSYSGSSSGEQF

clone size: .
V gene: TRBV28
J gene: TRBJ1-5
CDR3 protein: ASSLLESQPQH

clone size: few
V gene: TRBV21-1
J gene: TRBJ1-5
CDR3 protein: ASFNQPQH

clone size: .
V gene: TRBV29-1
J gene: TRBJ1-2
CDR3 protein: SVEGRNGYT

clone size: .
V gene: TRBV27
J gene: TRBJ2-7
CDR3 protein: ASTQLGEQY

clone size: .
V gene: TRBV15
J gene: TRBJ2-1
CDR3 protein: ATSRLERDHYNEQF

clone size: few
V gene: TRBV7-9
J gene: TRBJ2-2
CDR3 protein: ASRGRDAGELF

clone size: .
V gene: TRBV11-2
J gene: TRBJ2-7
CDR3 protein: ASSLAGTRYEQY